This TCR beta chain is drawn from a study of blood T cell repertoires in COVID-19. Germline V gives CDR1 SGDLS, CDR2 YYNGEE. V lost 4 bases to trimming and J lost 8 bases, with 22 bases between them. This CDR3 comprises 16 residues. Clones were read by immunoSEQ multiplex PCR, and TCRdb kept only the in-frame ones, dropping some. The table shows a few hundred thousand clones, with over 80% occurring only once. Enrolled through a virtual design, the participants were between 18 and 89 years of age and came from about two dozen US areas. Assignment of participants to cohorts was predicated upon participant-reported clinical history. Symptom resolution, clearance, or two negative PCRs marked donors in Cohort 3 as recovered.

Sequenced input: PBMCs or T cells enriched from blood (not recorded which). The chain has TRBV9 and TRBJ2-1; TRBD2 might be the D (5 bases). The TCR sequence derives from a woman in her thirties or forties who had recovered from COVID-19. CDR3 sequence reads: CASSTPGGLGVDEQFF. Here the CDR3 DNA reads TGTGCCAGCAGCACCCCAGGCGGACTCGGGGTCGATGAGCAGTTCTTC.